A selection of T cell receptor beta chains follows, all from one sample in a study of T cell repertoires and HLA-DP antigens. TCRdb's table, derived via immunoSEQ multiplex PCR, lists solely in-frame clones and lacks some. This sample has over 60,000 clones; roughly 75% occur once, and the top ten carry around 1.5%. The antigens of these receptors remain unknown. The specimen was CD4+ T cells from PBMCs. All receptors come from a man aged 55 to 69 in good health and CMV-seronegative. The CDR3 runs from the conserved cysteine through the conserved F or W. D genes are given only for firm matches. The size of a clone is reported for some rows only, either as once, few or many, or as a class for expanded clones.

j_call d_call clone_size v_call cdr3_nt cdr3_aa
TRBJ1-1 - - TRBV5-4 TGTGCCAGCAGCTTGGCGCGGGCAGCCAACACTGAAGCTTTCTTT CASSLARAANTEAFF
TRBJ2-3 TRBD2 - TRBV9 TGTGCCAGCAGCGAGAGGACTAGCGGGAGTCGGACAGATACGCAGTATTTT CASSERTSGSRTDTQYF
TRBJ2-7 - - TRBV29-1 TGCAGCGCTGGAGGGGCAGGGGGCTCCTACGAGCAGTACTTC CSAGGAGGSYEQYF
TRBJ1-6 TRBD1 - TRBV2 TGTGCCAGTAGTTGGGACAGGGGATATTCACCCCTCCACTTT CASSWDRGYSPLHF
TRBJ2-5 - - TRBV28 TGTGCCAGCAGTTTATCACCAGAGCACCAAGAGACCCAGTACTTC CASSLSPEHQETQYF
TRBJ2-2 - - TRBV28 TGTGCCAGCAGTTGGGACCGACCGAACACCGGGGAGCTGTTTTTT CASSWDRPNTGELFF
TRBJ2-7 - - TRBV5-6 TGTGCCAGCAGCTTGGATACATTTTTGACAGCGTCCTACGAGCAGTACTTC CASSLDTFLTASYEQYF
TRBJ1-2 TRBD1 - TRBV9 TGTGCCAGCAGCATGCCCGGGACAGGATCTGGCGGCTACACCTTC CASSMPGTGSGGYTF
TRBJ2-1 - - TRBV7-9 TGTGCCAGCAGCTTAGGGGGTGCGGGGATCTCCTACAATGAGCAGTTCTTC CASSLGGAGISYNEQFF
TRBJ2-2 - - TRBV7-2 TGTGCCAGCAGCTCCCGGACTGATTACACCGGGGAGCTGTTTTTT CASSSRTDYTGELFF
TRBJ1-1 TRBD1 - TRBV9 TGTGCCAGCAGCTCCCGGACAGGATTTAACACTGAAGCTTTCTTT CASSSRTGFNTEAFF
TRBJ2-3 TRBD2 - TRBV7-9 TGTGCCAGCAGCCCGACTAGCGGGAGAGATACGCAGTATTTT CASSPTSGRDTQYF
TRBJ2-1 - - TRBV11-2 TGTGCCAGCAGCCGCAGCGGAACTGAGCAGTTCTTC CASSRSGTEQFF
TRBJ2-5 TRBD1 - TRBV5-1 TGCGCCAGCAGCTTGTCGTTCAGGGGGCGCGGGGAGACCCAGTACTTC CASSLSFRGRGETQYF
TRBJ1-1 - - TRBV11-2 TGTGCCAGCAGCTTAGACGGGGAAGACCTCAACACTGAAGCTTTCTTT CASSLDGEDLNTEAFF
TRBJ1-3 - once TRBV10-2 TGCGCCAGCAGTGCAGCGGCTACGGCTGGAAACACCATATATTTT CASSAAATAGNTIYF
TRBJ1-2 TRBD1 - TRBV4-1 TGCGCCAGCAGCCAAAGACAGGGGCGATCCAACTATGGCTACACCTTC CASSQRQGRSNYGYTF
TRBJ2-3 TRBD2 - TRBV28 TGTGCCAGCAGTCCACCGGGACTAGCGGTGAATACGCAGTATTTT CASSPPGLAVNTQYF
TRBJ2-5 - - TRBV11-2 TGTGCCAGCAGCTTAGCCGGGACCCCCCTAGAGACCCAGTACTTC CASSLAGTPLETQYF
TRBJ1-5 - - TRBV19 TGTGCCAGTAGTATCGCTAATAACCAGCATTTT CASSIANNQHF
TRBJ1-1 - - TRBV7-2 TGTGCCAGCAGCCCCTATCCACGAATGAACACTGAAGCTTTCTTT CASSPYPRMNTEAFF
TRBJ1-6 TRBD1 - TRBV4-1 TGCGCCAGCAGCCAAGGGACAGGGTCCCCAAATTCACCCCTCCACTTT CASSQGTGSPNSPLHF
TRBJ1-2 TRBD1 - TRBV25-1 TGTGCCAGCAGTGAATTAGGATCGGCAGGGGGCTACTATGGCTACACCTTC CASSELGSAGGYYGYTF
TRBJ2-4 TRBD1 once TRBV6-5 TGTGCCAGCAGTCTAGGGGACAGTGGCAAAAACATTCAGTACTTC CASSLGDSGKNIQYF
TRBJ1-3 TRBD1 - TRBV9 TGTGCCAGCAGCGCCACTAGGGGGCCTGGAAACACCATATATTTT CASSATRGPGNTIYF
TRBJ1-5 - few TRBV19 TGTGCCAGTAGTATGGCAGGGGTCAATCAGCCCCAGCATTTT CASSMAGVNQPQHF
TRBJ2-2 TRBD2 few TRBV2 TGTGCCAGCAGCCTCCCGCCGGGACTAGCGGGGGTCGGGGAGCTGTTTTTT CASSLPPGLAGVGELFF
TRBJ2-3 TRBD2 - TRBV6-5 TGTGCCAGCAGTTACTCGGGGGGAGGGATACCAGATACGCAGTATTTT CASSYSGGGIPDTQYF
TRBJ1-3 - - TRBV7-2 TGTGCCAGCAGCTTACGGTGGTCCGGAAACACCATATATTTT CASSLRWSGNTIYF
TRBJ2-6 TRBD1 once TRBV25-1 TGTGCCAGCAGCGATTCTGGGACAGCCTCTGGGGCCAACGTCCTGACTTTC CASSDSGTASGANVLTF
TRBJ1-4 - - TRBV6-1 TGTGCCAGCAGTGAATTAGGGGGGCGCCATGAAAAACTGTTTTTT CASSELGGRHEKLFF
TRBJ1-2 - few TRBV10-3 TGTGCCATCAGTGAGTGGAGGGATAACTATGGCTACACCTTC CAISEWRDNYGYTF
TRBJ2-1 TRBD2 - TRBV4-3 TGCGCCAGCAGCCAAGGGTTAGCGGGGAATGAGCAGTTCTTC CASSQGLAGNEQFF
TRBJ2-2 TRBD2 - TRBV5-1 TGCGCCAGCAGCTTGACAGCGGGATCGAACACCGGGGAGCTGTTTTTT CASSLTAGSNTGELFF
TRBJ2-5 - once TRBV6-6 TGTGCCAGCAGTTACGACACACGGGGAGAGACCCAGTACTTC CASSYDTRGETQYF
TRBJ1-6 - - TRBV5-6 TGTGCCAGCAGCCCGCAACAGGGTGTAGATTCACCCCTCCACTTT CASSPQQGVDSPLHF
TRBJ2-1 - - TRBV2 TGTGCCAGCAGTGCGGCGGGCGGGAACCCATCCTACAATGAGCAGTTCTTC CASSAAGGNPSYNEQFF
TRBJ2-1 - once TRBV23-1 TGCGCCAGCAGTCAATCGCCCAGATCCAATGAGCAGTTCTTC CASSQSPRSNEQFF
TRBJ1-5 - few TRBV11-3 TGTGCCAGCAGCCGCGACCGACCTTTTCAGCCCCAGCATTTT CASSRDRPFQPQHF
TRBJ2-2 TRBD2 - TRBV6-5 TGTGCCAGCAGACCTAGCGGGAGAGCCGGGGAGCTGTTTTTT CASRPSGRAGELFF
TRBJ1-5 - - TRBV19 TGTGCCAGTATATCCCGGGACATCGATCAGCCCCAGCATTTT CASISRDIDQPQHF
TRBJ2-3 TRBD2 - TRBV28 TGTGCCAGCAGTTACCCTAGCGGGGGGCCAACAGATACGCAGTATTTT CASSYPSGGPTDTQYF
TRBJ2-1 TRBD1 few TRBV5-1 TGCGCCAGCAGCTGGGAGGGGACAGGGGTTAGCAATGAGCAGTTCTTC CASSWEGTGVSNEQFF
TRBJ1-2 TRBD1 - TRBV7-2 TGTGCCAGCAGCCCGACAGGGGGCGATTGGAATGGCTACACCTTC CASSPTGGDWNGYTF
TRBJ2-1 - few TRBV6-5 TGTGCCAGCAAGAGGGCAACGGACAATGAGCAGTTCTTC CASKRATDNEQFF
TRBJ1-6 - - TRBV4-3 TGCGCCAGCAGCCAAGACCAGGGTGGGAATTCACCCCTCCACTTT CASSQDQGGNSPLHF
TRBJ2-5 - - TRBV7-7 TGTGCCAGCAGCCCAATCGGGACCCAAGAGACCCAGTACTTC CASSPIGTQETQYF
TRBJ2-1 TRBD2 - TRBV6-6 TGTGCCAGCAGTATAGGGACTAGCGGCACCTACAATGAGCAGTTCTTC CASSIGTSGTYNEQFF
TRBJ2-6 - - TRBV7-7 TGTGCCAGCAGCCCCTTCTCTGGGGCCAACGTCCTGACTTTC CASSPFSGANVLTF
TRBJ1-1 - - TRBV6-5 TGTGCCAGCAAAAGACAGAGCATGAACACTGAAGCTTTCTTT CASKRQSMNTEAFF
TRBJ1-4 - - TRBV18 TGTGCCAGCTCACCAATGGATTTAGGGGTGGGTGAAAAACTGTTTTTT CASSPMDLGVGEKLFF
TRBJ2-1 - - TRBV25-1 TGTGCCAGCAGTGAACCCGGATCCTACAATGAGCAGTTCTTC CASSEPGSYNEQFF
TRBJ1-1 - - TRBV4-3 TGCGCCAGCAGCCAAGTGTGGAACACTGAAGCTTTCTTT CASSQVWNTEAFF
TRBJ1-1 - - TRBV7-9 TGTGCCAGCAGCTTACTGGAGCTCCCGGGAACTGAAGCTTTCTTT CASSLLELPGTEAFF
TRBJ2-1 - - TRBV9 TGTGCCAGCAGCGTAAGTAGTTCCGGGCACAATGAGCAGTTCTTC CASSVSSSGHNEQFF
TRBJ2-5 TRBD1 - TRBV11-2 TGTGCCAGCAGCTTAAATCCGGACAGGGGGGGAGGAGAGACCCAGTACTTC CASSLNPDRGGGETQYF
TRBJ1-3 - - TRBV4-2 TGTGCCAGCAAAGTTGCTCCAAACAATGGAAACACCATATATTTT CASKVAPNNGNTIYF
TRBJ2-6 - - TRBV11-2 TGTGCCAGCAGCTTATTAGCGAGGGGGGACCTGACTTTC CASSLLARGDLTF
TRBJ1-6 TRBD1 few TRBV2 TGTGCCAGCAGTCGCGGACAGGCTTCACCCCTCCACTTT CASSRGQASPLHF